This T cell receptor beta chain came from a study of shared clonotypes between healthy human individuals. The data were produced by immunoSEQ multiplex PCR, yet TCRdb's version contains in-frame clones alone and is incomplete. The repertoire consists of more than 500,000 clones, with about 96% occurring once and the leading ten covering 0.05% to 0.08%. The study separated CD4+ cells into CD45RA+ naive and CD45RA-negative memory subsets. Study-level points and caveats: Between a few donors, naive CD4 clonotypes were shared at a level of about 5%.

Points on this clone: Its cognate antigen is unknown.

The length of the CDR3 is 13 residues. Trimming removed 2 bases at V and 6 bases at J, with 9 bases between. Germline loops: CDR1 MNHNS, CDR2 SASEGT. This sequence originates from a young woman in good health. The V gene is TRBV6-1, the J gene TRBJ2-3; D is unclear. The specimen sequenced was naive CD4+ T cells sorted from blood. Stated subset: CD45RA+ positively selected. CDR3: CASSERVWDTQYF. The DNA of the CDR3 is TGTGCCAGCAGTGAAAGGGTTTGGGATACGCAGTATTTT.